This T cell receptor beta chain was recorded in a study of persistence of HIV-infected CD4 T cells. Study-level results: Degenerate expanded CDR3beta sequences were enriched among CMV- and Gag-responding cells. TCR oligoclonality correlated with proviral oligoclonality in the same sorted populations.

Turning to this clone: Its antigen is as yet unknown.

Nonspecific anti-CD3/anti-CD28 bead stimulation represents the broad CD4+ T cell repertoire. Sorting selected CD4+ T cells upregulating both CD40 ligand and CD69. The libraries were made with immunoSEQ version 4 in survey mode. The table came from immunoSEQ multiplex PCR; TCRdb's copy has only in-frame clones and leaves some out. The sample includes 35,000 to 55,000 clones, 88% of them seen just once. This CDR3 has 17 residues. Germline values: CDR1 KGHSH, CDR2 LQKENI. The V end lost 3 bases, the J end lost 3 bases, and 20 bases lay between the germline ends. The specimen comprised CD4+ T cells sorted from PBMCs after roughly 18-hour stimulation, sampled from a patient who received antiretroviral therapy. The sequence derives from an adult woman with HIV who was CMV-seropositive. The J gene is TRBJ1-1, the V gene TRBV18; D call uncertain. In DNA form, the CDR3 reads TGTGCCAGCTCACCTATCAACCGGGCCCACCCTCACACTGAAGCTTTCTTT. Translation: CASSPINRAHPHTEAFF.